The present T cell receptor (beta chain) was sequenced within a study of neurological immune-mediated disorders. Study-level background: In a group of around 34 multiple sclerosis patients, some 30 had the relapsing-remitting type and 3 had the secondary progressive type. Study results and limitations: A possible signature was seen in one related-CDR3 cluster, into which phylogenetic grouping placed the repertoires of 18 of 34 multiple sclerosis patients.

The unsorted libraries were prepared from 2 million PBMCs (stored at -80 C). From the 5' RACE reads, TCRdb called clonotypes with MiXCR, one entry per CDR3 protein. The sample lists 30,000 to 40,000 distinct CDR3 sequences; less than 5% were seen once. This clonotype was seen ten or more times. Antigen specificity is unknown. Germline CDR1 and CDR2: MNHEY and SMNVEV (reference sequence). The V and J ends lost 0 bases and 7 bases, in that order; junction bases with no gene match: 12. The CDR3 length is 18 residues. The chain joins TRBV27 to TRBJ2-7; 13 bases agree with TRBD2. The sequence was collected from a man aged 25 to 40 with multiple sclerosis. Source material: PBMCs. The CDR3 spells CASSLSFTSGLAGFEQYF. CDR3 DNA: TGTGCCAGCAGTTTATCTTTTACCTCGGGACTAGCGGGGTTTGAGCAGTACTTC.